The present entry profiles one TCR beta chain with its context. Its target is not known. Germline-derived CDR1 and CDR2 are MGHRA and YSYEKL. V lost 0 bases and J 4 bases, leaving 6 bases between the germline ends. The CDR3 covers 13 residues. The data are from a study of CD4 T cells in relation to SARS-CoV-2 and coronaviruses. Study-level information: ViraFEST: roughly 10-day antigen culture of PBMCs, then TCR beta CDR3 sequencing. Negative control cultures got HIV-1 Nef peptides or no peptide.

This table comes from immunoSEQ multiplex PCR, and its TCRdb copy is limited to in-frame clones, with some not included. The sample shows 15,000 to 20,000 clones, roughly four fifths of them seen only once. CD4+ T cells from unexposed donors were obtained before the COVID-19 pandemic (2011-2018). The cells were cultured for over eight days before CD4+ T cells were isolated. Cells permitting, SARS-CoV-2 S/N and four cold-coronavirus spikes were tested on unexposed-donor CD4+ T cells. Each well had approximately 2.1 million PBMCs in around 5% human AB serum with IL-2. The V gene is TRBV4-1, the J gene TRBJ1-2; no firm D call. The receptor was derived from a human donor in good health. Material for sequencing was CD4+ T cells from PBMCs, cultured in vitro. The CDR3 sequence: CASSQEVLYGYTF. In DNA form, the CDR3 reads TGCGCCAGCAGCCAAGAAGTGCTCTATGGCTACACCTTC.